This TCR beta chain was sequenced for a study of blood T cell repertoires in COVID-19. As for the study in general: Samples taken during acute and convalescent COVID-19 were collected in the United States, Italy and Spain. T cells, B-cell-depleted T cells, or PBMCs supplied cDNA or gDNA.

The CDR3 is 11 amino acids. V was pared by 6 bases and J by 9 bases, with 1 base of the junction left unmatched. From germline, CDR1 is SNHLY and CDR2 FYNNEI. Per the original methods: Amplification from reference gene primers served as the basis for estimated nucleated cell counts. Clones were read by immunoSEQ multiplex PCR, and TCRdb kept only the in-frame ones, dropping some. V and J calls plus clone size are reproduced from that table; the DNA served to infer D and trimming. The table lists 50,000 to 70,000 clones, about 89% of them singletons, with about 7.2% in the top ten. This chain uses TRBV2 with TRBJ1-5, with TRBD1 matching over 8 bases. This clonotype was obtained from a man in his 60s with active or convalescent COVID-19. Material: peripheral blood. The CDR3 bases are TGTGCCAGCAGAGACAGGGGGCCCCAGCATTTT. Translated: CASRDRGPQHF.